The T cell receptor (beta chain) under discussion was sequenced for a study of T cell repertoires in cytomegalovirus infection. CDR3 size: 14 residues. Between the trimmed V and J ends, which lost 1 base and 4 bases, there was a span of 11 bases. Per the germline V gene, CDR1 is LGHNA and CDR2 is YSLEER. As regards this clonotype: Its antigen is undetermined.

TCRdb analysed the reads with MiXCR anew, one entry per CDR3 protein. The table has about 78,000 distinct CDR3 sequences, roughly 39% seen once; the top ten hold more than 80%. The chain recombines TRBV4-3 with TRBJ2-7; D may be TRBD2 (7 bases). This clonotype was sampled from a human donor in good health (CMV status not recorded). Some clones in this sample may be carry-over from other donors' samples. This specimen was CD8+ T cells from cultured PBMCs, taken from culture after CMV antigen stimulation. In DNA form, the CDR3 reads TGCGCCAGCAGCCAAGGGGGGGGGGCTTACGAGCAGTACTTC. Translation: CASSQGGGAYEQYF.